Following are 27 T cell receptor beta chains from one sample sequenced in a study of cytomegalovirus exposure and HLA in healthy donors. Profiled with immunoSEQ multiplex PCR; TCRdb holds only in-frame clones, not every one. The sample includes some 170,000 clones, about 82% seen only once; the top ten take 2% to 2.5%. Sequenced material: PBMCs. The receptor source for this set is a man between 25 and 39 years old in good health and CMV-seropositive.

This chain links TRBV5-6 with TRBJ2-7; D may be TRBD1 (6 bases). Germline V lookup: CDR1 SGHDT, CDR2 YYEEEE. V dropped 4 bases and J dropped 2 bases, with 13 bases sitting between them. The CDR3 is made up of 14 amino acids. In DNA form, the CDR3 reads TGTGCCAGCAGCGCACAGGGTAGGGCCTACGAGCAGTACTTC. This encodes CASSAQGRAYEQYF.

The chain has TRBV4-1 and TRBJ1-6; no reliable D call. CDR1 MGHRA and CDR2 YSYEKL come from the germline V gene. V dropped 0 bases and J dropped 8 bases, with 11 bases sitting between them. The CDR3 length is 15 residues. The DNA for the CDR3 is TGCGCCAGCAGCCAAGAGGCGGTCTCTTATTCACCCCTCCACTTT. Encoded protein: CASSQEAVSYSPLHF.

The rearrangement links TRBV7-9 to TRBJ1-5, with D possibly matching TRBD1 (6 bases). V gave up 5 bases and J gave up 4 bases, with 12 bases separating them. Germline CDR1 is SEHNR and CDR2 is FQNEAQ (reference sequence). The CDR3 consists of 14 residues. CDR3 amino acids: CASSQQGKNQPQHF. CDR3 coding DNA: TGTGCCAGCAGCCAACAGGGTAAGAATCAGCCCCAGCATTTT.

This sequence joins TRBV5-1 and TRBJ2-7, with D possibly being TRBD2 (5 bases). Trimming left V 5 bases short and J 0 bases short, with 9 bases between. The germline gives CDR1 SGHRS, CDR2 YFSETQ. This CDR3 spans 13 amino acids. In DNA, the CDR3 is TGCGCCAGCAGGGGAGCGAGCTCCTACGAGCAGTACTTC. This codes for CASRGASSYEQYF.

The chain links TRBV15 to TRBJ2-7; 7 nucleotides align to TRBD2. The CDR3 sequence is 18 residues long. Germline assignment: CDR1 LNHNV and CDR2 YYDKDF (reference sequence). V dropped 0 bases and J dropped 6; count of bases not matched to a gene: 17. CDR3 coding DNA: TGTGCCACCAGCAGAGACCTCCTTGGGGGGGGACTCCTTTTCGAGCAGTACTTC. Its protein product is CATSRDLLGGGLLFEQYF.

CDR3 coding DNA: TGTGCCAGCAGTTTCCCGGGGGGGGGCTACAATGAGCAGTTCTTC. It translates to CASSFPGGGYNEQFF. This chain uses TRBV27 with TRBJ2-1; 8 bases map to TRBD2. Trimming at V came to 3 bases and at J to 3 bases, leaving 4 bases not matched to a gene. The germline V gene has CDR1 MNHEY and CDR2 SMNVEV (reference sequence). The CDR3 spans 15 residues.

Regarding this clone: Other nucleotide sequences from this sample produce the same CDR3. J is TRBJ2-3 and V is TRBV29-1, with 7 bases lining up with TRBD2. This CDR3 has 14 amino acids. CDR1 is SQVTM, CDR2 ANQGSEA, per germline. The V gene end was trimmed by 3 bases and the J gene end by 3 bases; junction bases not matched to a gene: 6. The CDR3 DNA follows: TGCAGCGTTGAGGGGGGGAGAGGAACAGATACGCAGTATTTT. This gives the protein CSVEGGRGTDTQYF.

The chain employs TRBV7-9 and TRBJ2-1, with 10 bases matching TRBD1. V was clipped by 2 bases and J by 15 bases; unmatched bases: 13. The CDR3 length is 15 residues. Germline V gene lookup returns CDR1 SEHNR and CDR2 FQNEAQ (reference sequence). The CDR3 here is CASSLRGQGRMSGFF. The CDR3 nucleotides are TGTGCCAGCAGCTTACGGGGACAGGGGAGAATGAGCGGGTTCTTC.

The chain recombines TRBV29-1 with TRBJ2-3; D perhaps matches TRBD1 (6 bases). The CDR3 is 14 amino acids. Germline loops: CDR1 SQVTM, CDR2 ANQGSEA. With 7 bases removed from V and 4 bases from J, the gap between germline ends came to 18 bases. In DNA, the CDR3 is TGCAGCGCCGCCCGTGGGGGCGGGTCAGATACGCAGTATTTT. This gives the protein CSAARGGGSDTQYF.

The V and J genes are TRBV7-3 and TRBJ2-3; TRBD2 is a possible D gene (5 bases). Looked up from germline, CDR1 is SGHTA and CDR2 is FQGTGA. CDR3 size: 16 residues. V was shortened by 1 base and J by 2 bases, with 13 bases between the two germline ends. In DNA, the CDR3 is TGTGCCAGCAGCTTAAATTCCGGGGAATACACAGATACGCAGTATTTT. Amino acids: CASSLNSGEYTDTQYF.

The genes are TRBV27 and TRBJ2-5, with 13 bases matching TRBD2. This CDR3 is built from 16 residues. Trimming cost V 6 bases and J 2 bases; bases outside gene matches: 6. Germline loops: CDR1 MNHEY, CDR2 SMNVEV (reference sequence). CDR3 nucleotide sequence: TGTGCCAGCAGATCGCCGACTAGCGGGGGGCAAGAGACCCAGTACTTC. Translation: CASRSPTSGGQETQYF.

The chain uses TRBV9 and TRBJ1-1; 9 bases are shared with TRBD1. The CDR3 contains 17 residues. The junction had 10 bases not matched to a gene; V was cut back by 3 bases and J by 1 base. Germline-derived CDR1 and CDR2 are SGDLS and YYNGEE. CDR3 DNA sequence: TGTGCCAGCAGCGGGACAGGGGTTGGACGGGGGAACACTGAAGCTTTCTTT. Encoded protein: CASSGTGVGRGNTEAFF.

This clone has only one observation. V is TRBV4-3 and J is TRBJ2-2; 8 bases line up with TRBD2. In germline, CDR1 is LGHNA, CDR2 YSLEER. The CDR3 is made up of 17 amino acids. V was clipped by 4 bases and J by 1 base; unmatched bases: 8. This CDR3 is CASSPLLAGRNTGELFF. The CDR3 nucleotides are TGCGCCAGCAGCCCACTATTAGCGGGGAGGAACACCGGGGAGCTGTTTTTT.

This clone was counted a single time. This chain joins TRBV6-1 and TRBJ1-1; the D gene is possibly TRBD1 (6 bases). This CDR3 is built from 16 residues. Germline CDR1 MNHNS, CDR2 SASEGT. The ends were cut back, 8 bases at V and 0 bases at J, with 19 bases in the middle. In DNA form, the CDR3 reads TGTGCCAGCGGGGAAGCAGGGGAGGAGTTGAACACTGAAGCTTTCTTT. This translates into CASGEAGEELNTEAFF.

The chain couples TRBV7-9 to TRBJ2-7; 8 nucleotides match TRBD1. This CDR3 contains 16 residues. Germline CDR1 is SEHNR and CDR2 is FQNEAQ (reference sequence). Trimming removed 5 bases from V and 3 bases from J; junction bases left unmatched: 12. CDR3 sequence (DNA): TGTGCCAGCAGCGCCCAACCCGGGACAGGCCTCTACGAGCAGTACTTC. Protein sequence: CASSAQPGTGLYEQYF.

The V and J genes are TRBV9 and TRBJ2-2, with D possibly TRBD2 on 5 matching bases. CDR3 length equals 15 residues. Germline V gene data show CDR1 as SGDLS and CDR2 as YYNGEE. The V gene lost 0 bases and the J gene lost 7 bases, with 13 bases spanning the gap. CDR3 DNA: TGTGCCAGCAGCGTAGGGACTCCAGAGTTCGGGGAGCTGTTTTTT. Residues: CASSVGTPEFGELFF.

V gene TRBV10-3 combines with J gene TRBJ1-1, with 9 positions matching TRBD1. The CDR3 runs to 13 residues. V lost 3 bases and J lost 5; bases outside the gene matches: 1. Germline CDR1 and CDR2: ENHRY and SYGVKD. The CDR3 protein is CAISEQGATEAFF. The CDR3 DNA follows: TGTGCCATCAGTGAACAGGGGGCAACTGAAGCTTTCTTT.

This clone was observed a handful of times. J is TRBJ2-3 and V is TRBV29-1; 8 bases line up with TRBD1. Trimming took 6 bases from V and 6 from J; bases not matched to a gene: 11. CDR1 and CDR2 (germline): SQVTM, ANQGSEA. The CDR3 is made up of 14 amino acids. The DNA of the CDR3 is TGCAGCGTCATGGGAACAGGGGGTTGGGATACGCAGTATTTT. Translated, it gives CSVMGTGGWDTQYF.

The J gene is TRBJ2-7, the V gene TRBV5-4, with D maybe TRBD2 (5 bases). CDR1 and CDR2 from the germline V gene are SGHNT and YYREEE (reference sequence). This CDR3 is 14 amino acids long. The ends were cut back, 1 base at V and 0 bases at J, with 8 bases in the middle. In DNA, the CDR3 is TGTGCCAGCAGCTTGTGGAGGAACTCCTACGAGCAGTACTTC. Translation gives CASSLWRNSYEQYF.

This chain connects TRBV2 to TRBJ1-1; D is possibly TRBD1 (5 bases). Germline V CDR1 and CDR2: SNHLY, FYNNEI. Trimming cost V 7 bases and J 8 bases, with 17 bases left between them. This CDR3 region has 13 residues. CDR3 DNA sequence: TGTGCCAGCACCTTTCTCGAGACAGAGGAAGCTTTCTTT. This encodes CASTFLETEEAFF.

This chain joins TRBV7-9 and TRBJ2-6; possible D gene TRBD1, 6 bases. This CDR3 has 18 amino acids. Trimming pared 5 bases from V and 1 base from J, leaving 18 bases between. Germline V lookup: CDR1 SEHNR, CDR2 FQNEAQ (reference sequence). CDR3 sequence (DNA): TGTGCCAGCAGCCCCCTTGGGGGCAGGGGATCTGGGGCCAACGTCCTGACTTTC. Translated, it gives CASSPLGGRGSGANVLTF.

This clone appeared a single time. The CDR3 nucleotides read TGTGCCAGCAGTTACGGGAGAGTGGGTTACGAGCAGTACTTC. Translating it yields CASSYGRVGYEQYF. The chain links TRBV6-6 to TRBJ2-7; D is possibly TRBD2 (5 bases). The CDR3 is 14 amino acids. The germline V gene encodes CDR1 MNHNY and CDR2 SVGAGI (reference sequence). V was cut by 2 bases and J by 4 bases, with 12 bases left in between.

V and J are TRBV19 and TRBJ2-3; D might be TRBD1 (6 bases). The CDR3 spans 15 residues. The germline V gene has CDR1 LNHDA and CDR2 SQIVND (reference sequence). V gave up 11 bases and J gave up 1 base, with 19 bases separating them. As DNA, the CDR3 is TGTGCCGGACCCTCCGGGACACAACGCACAGATACGCAGTATTTT. This encodes CAGPSGTQRTDTQYF.

J is TRBJ2-6 and V is TRBV9, with 8 bases identical to TRBD1. V lost 2 bases, J lost 4 bases, and 5 bases stayed unmatched. The CDR3 contains 16 residues. Germline V gene sequence: CDR1 SGDLS, CDR2 YYNGEE. In nucleotides, the CDR3 is TGTGCCAGCAGCGTGCAGGGGGCTCAGGGGGCCAACGTCCTGACTTTC. This encodes CASSVQGAQGANVLTF. The full variable domain, in which reference TRBV9 and TRBJ2-6 provide the parts outside the CDR3, is DSGVTQTPKHLITATGQRVTLRCSPRSGDLSVYWYQQSLDQGLQFLIQYYNGEERAKGNILERFSAQQFPDLHSELNLSSLELGDSALYFCASSVQGAQGANVLTFGAGSRLTVL.

The chain employs TRBV19 and TRBJ2-7, with 9 bases identical to TRBD1. The V gene end was trimmed by 3 bases and the J gene end by 1 base; junction bases not matched to a gene: 10. Germline V lookup: CDR1 LNHDA, CDR2 SQIVND (reference sequence). The CDR3 has 17 residues. The CDR3 DNA reads as TGTGCCAGTAGTATGAGTCCAGGACAGGGGATTTCCTACGAGCAGTACTTC. Translated, it gives CASSMSPGQGISYEQYF.

There are a few counts of this clone. This chain links TRBV30 with TRBJ2-1, with 8 bases identical to TRBD2. Germline V gene sequence: CDR1 GTSNPN, CDR2 SVGIG (reference sequence). The trim removed 6 bases at V and 3 bases at J, leaving 1 base unmatched. The CDR3 length is 12 residues. CDR3 residues: CACSGVYNEQFF. As DNA, the CDR3 is TGTGCCTGTAGCGGGGTCTACAATGAGCAGTTCTTC.

V usage is TRBV18 and J usage is TRBJ1-2, with no clear D. The CDR3 is made up of 11 amino acids. V was shortened by 3 bases and J by 3 bases, with 2 bases between the two germline ends. Germline CDR1 and CDR2: KGHSH and LQKENI. CDR3 bases: TGTGCCAGCTCACCCGACTATGGCTACACCTTC. This translates into CASSPDYGYTF.